This T cell receptor (beta chain) was obtained from a study of blood T cell repertoires in COVID-19. In the study overall: Acute-phase and convalescent COVID-19 samples originated in the United States, Italy and Spain. T cells, B-cell-depleted T cells, or PBMCs supplied cDNA or gDNA.

Germline V gene data show CDR1 as SGHRS and CDR2 as YFSETQ. The CDR3 consists of 14 residues. Trimming removed 5 bases from V and 1 base from J; junction bases left unmatched: 2. Per the study methods: Estimates of nucleated cell counts were drawn from the amplification of reference gene primers. Assay used: immunoSEQ multiplex PCR; TCRdb lists only in-frame clones, some missing. V and J calls plus clone size are reproduced from that table; the DNA served to infer D and trimming. The sample yields 110,000 or so clones, 70% to 90% seen once. Material for sequencing was peripheral blood. The receptor was isolated from a man aged 40-55 years with acute or convalescent COVID-19. The chain couples TRBV5-1 to TRBJ1-4, with 7 bases fitting TRBD1. Here the CDR3 DNA reads TGCGCCAGCAGGGGGACAGTAACTAATGAAAAACTGTTTTTT. Its protein product is CASRGTVTNEKLFF. Full variable domain (remainder filled in from reference TRBV5-1 and TRBJ1-4): KAGVTQTPRYLIKTRGQQVTLSCSPISGHRSVSWYQQTPGQGLQFLFEYFSETQRNKGNFPGRFSGRQFSNSRSEMNVSTLELGDSALYLCASRGTVTNEKLFFGSGTQLSVL.